These 22 T cell receptor beta chains were sequenced from one sample in a study of T-cell reconstitution after alpha-beta-depleted transplantation in children (TCRdb year 2016). The sample's treatment or condition, from its label and the paper: allogeneic hematopoietic cell transplantation with graft depleted of TCRalphabeta T cells and CD19 B cells. Receptor libraries were prepared by PCR. Sequencing took place on an Illumina HiSeq 2500. To normalize quantification of the TCRbeta repertoire, the TCR libraries were built with molecular barcoding that relied on unique molecular identifiers. TCRdb itself trimmed the public reads at Q25 with fastp, ran MiXCR and retained productive beta chains. Under each unique CDR3 protein, matching rows form one entry showing the most common genes and DNA. The sample table lists around 700,000 distinct CDR3 sequences, around 13% of them with a count of one. The leading ten clones occupy around 0.8% of the sample.

The sample in question was PBMCs, obtained before TCRalphabeta/CD19-depleted stem cell transplant. These TCRs come from a girl aged 2-9 years with congenital amegakaryocytic thrombocytopenia, due to receive a stem cell transplant.

The V gene is TRBV5-1, the J gene TRBJ2-3, with a possible D match to TRBD1 (6 bases). CDR3 length: 14 residues. Germline V gene data show CDR1 as SGHRS and CDR2 as YFSETQ. V was pared by 4 bases and J by 6 bases, with 15 bases between. The CDR3 nucleotides are TGCGCCAGCAGCAGTGGACAGAAGGCGGATACGCAGTATTTT. Protein: CASSSGQKADTQYF.

This clonotype has a count of ten or more. The CDR3 region has the DNA TGTGCCAGCAGCTCCCGACTAGCGCCAGATACGCAGTATTTT. As protein: CASSSRLAPDTQYF. This chain joins TRBV7-9 and TRBJ2-3; 8 bases map to TRBD2. V lost 4 bases to trimming and J lost 4 bases; unmatched junction nucleotides: 4. Germline CDR1 SEHNR, CDR2 FQNEAQ (reference sequence). The CDR3 runs to 14 residues. Full variable domain (outside the CDR3, taken from reference TRBV7-9 and TRBJ2-3): DTGVSQNPRHKITKRGQNVTFRCDPISEHNRLYWYRQTLGQGPEFLTYFQNEAQLEKSRLLSDRFSAERPKGSFSTLEIQRTEQGDSAMYLCASSSRLAPDTQYFGPGTRLTVL.

The table lists this clonotype with many counts. The chain uses TRBV7-6 and TRBJ2-3, with D uncertain. Germline values: CDR1 SGHVS, CDR2 FNYEAQ. The CDR3 totals 14 residues. V was pared by 5 bases and J by 1 base, with 10 bases between. CDR3 DNA: TGTGCCAGCAGCCGACTCTCGGGCACAGATACGCAGTATTTT. Translating gives CASSRLSGTDTQYF.

There are a few counts of this clonotype. CDR3 sequence: CASSPETGQDTEAFF. CDR3 sequence (DNA): TGTGCCAGCAGCCCAGAGACGGGACAGGACACTGAAGCTTTCTTT. The V call is TRBV7-9, the J call TRBJ1-1; 8 bases are shared with TRBD1. CDR3 length: 15 amino acids. The V gene end was trimmed by 5 bases and the J gene end by 3 bases; junction bases not matched to a gene: 8. From germline, CDR1 is SEHNR and CDR2 FQNEAQ (reference sequence).

Concerning this clonotype: A read error may explain this, as a much larger clone is one base away. This chain links TRBV20-1 with TRBJ2-3, with 7 bases aligning to TRBD2. Germline CDR1 DFQATT, CDR2 SNEGSKA (reference sequence). The CDR3 has 17 amino acids. This CDR3 is CCAPRVAGAFSTDTQYF. The CDR3 nucleotides are TGCTGTGCCCCCAGGGTAGCGGGTGCTTTTAGCACAGATACGCAGTATTTT.

This clonotype has ten or more counts. The gene calls are TRBV4-1 and TRBJ2-1; 7 bases agree with TRBD1. The CDR3 is made up of 17 amino acids. The V gene end was trimmed by 0 bases and the J gene end by 4 bases; junction bases not matched to a gene: 9. Germline V CDR1 and CDR2: MGHRA, YSYEKL. CDR3 nucleotides: TGCGCCAGCAGCCAAGATCAACGCGGACAGGCTTACAATGAGCAGTTCTTC. Protein: CASSQDQRGQAYNEQFF.

This clonotype was seen a handful of times. The V call is TRBV7-2, the J call TRBJ2-2; maybe TRBD2 (5 bases). The CDR3 contains 15 residues. Looked up from germline, CDR1 is SGHTA and CDR2 is FQGNSA. Trimming removed 1 base from V and 8 bases from J, with 14 bases in between. CDR3 bases: TGTGCCAGCAGCTTAGTTCAGAGGGCCAAGGGGGAGCTGTTTTTT. Its translation: CASSLVQRAKGELFF.

The chain carries TRBV11-2 and TRBJ2-3, with D possibly being TRBD2 (5 bases). The CDR3 is 13 residues long. The V gene lost 3 bases and the J gene lost 5 bases, with 9 bases spanning the gap. CDR1 and CDR2 (germline): SGHAT, FQNNGV. The CDR3 coding sequence is TGTGCCAGCAGCTTCCCCCGGGGAGATACGCAGTATTTT. Protein product: CASSFPRGDTQYF.

This clonotype was counted at least ten times. This chain connects TRBV28 to TRBJ1-4; D is ambiguous. Trimming pared 7 bases from V and 4 bases from J, leaving 4 bases between. This CDR3 contains 11 residues. Germline values: CDR1 MDHEN, CDR2 SYDVKM. This CDR3 is CASTDNEKLFF. CDR3 nucleotides: TGTGCCAGCACCGATAATGAAAAACTGTTTTTT.

This clonotype was detected a few times. The rearrangement links TRBV14 to TRBJ2-1, with TRBD2 identical over 14 bases. The V gene's germline CDR1 is SGHDN and CDR2 FVKESK. This CDR3 comprises 19 residues. The trim removed 3 bases at V and 7 bases at J, leaving 14 bases unmatched. The CDR3 DNA sequence: TGTGCCAGCAGCCAGACGGGACTAGCGGGAGCCTTCGGGGAAAATGAGCAGTTCTTC. Translating it yields CASSQTGLAGAFGENEQFF.

V and J are TRBV29-1 and TRBJ2-1, with D possibly being TRBD2 (6 bases). CDR3 length: 11 residues. The V and J ends lost 7 bases and 13 bases respectively, with 17 bases between them. Germline CDR1 reads SQVTM; CDR2 reads ANQGSEA. The DNA for the CDR3 is TGCAGCGGGCGACGGGACTCTCTTCAGTTCTTC. As protein: CSGRRDSLQFF.

There are a few counts of this clonotype. The chain couples TRBV12-3 or TRBV12-4 to TRBJ2-7, with no clear D. V shed 3 bases and J shed 1 base, with 10 bases lying between them. CDR3 length: 14 residues. CDR3 region: CASSFSDESYEQYF. Here the CDR3 DNA reads TGTGCCAGCAGTTTCTCGGACGAGTCCTACGAGCAGTACTTC.

The V call is TRBV5-1, the J call TRBJ1-1; D is ambiguous. The CDR3 is made up of 16 amino acids. V gave up 0 bases and J gave up 3 bases, with 15 bases separating them. Germline V lookup: CDR1 SGHRS, CDR2 YFSETQ. CDR3 in DNA: TGCGCCAGCAGCTTGGTAATCGGCCCGGCGGACACTGAAGCTTTCTTT. Protein product: CASSLVIGPADTEAFF.

This clonotype was seen a handful of times. This chain connects TRBV5-1 to TRBJ2-7; the D gene could be TRBD1 or TRBD2 (5 bases each). Germline loops: CDR1 SGHRS, CDR2 YFSETQ. V was shortened by 7 bases and J by 3 bases, with 14 bases between the two germline ends. The CDR3 totals 13 residues. CDR3 nucleotides: TGCGCCAGCGGCATTGAGGGGTTCTACGAGCAGTACTTC. Amino acids: CASGIEGFYEQYF. Variable domain in full (rest from reference TRBV5-1 and TRBJ2-7): KAGVTQTPRYLIKTRGQQVTLSCSPISGHRSVSWYQQTPGQGLQFLFEYFSETQRNKGNFPGRFSGRQFSNSRSEMNVSTLELGDSALYLCASGIEGFYEQYFGPGTRLTVT.

This clonotype was seen at least ten times. The chain employs TRBV7-6 and TRBJ2-2; 9 bases are shared with TRBD2. Germline-derived CDR1 and CDR2 are SGHVS and FNYEAQ. This CDR3 is built from 16 residues. Trimming at V came to 1 base and at J to 7 bases, leaving 7 bases not matched to a gene. CDR3: CASSLEGGRASGELFF. The CDR3 DNA sequence: TGTGCCAGCAGCTTAGAAGGCGGGAGGGCCAGCGGGGAGCTGTTTTTT.

V is TRBV29-1 and J is TRBJ2-5; TRBD1 aligns across 10 bases. Germline V gives CDR1 SQVTM, CDR2 ANQGSEA. This CDR3 spans 13 amino acids. V trimming: 4 bases; J trimming: 5 bases; junction bases outside the gene matches: 4. Here the CDR3 DNA reads TGCAGCGTTGTGACAGGGGGCCTGGAGACCCAGTACTTC. It is translated as CSVVTGGLETQYF.

This clonotype was observed many times. The chain carries TRBV20-1 and TRBJ2-3, with 8 nucleotides matching TRBD2. Germline V gene data show CDR1 as DFQATT and CDR2 as SNEGSKA (reference sequence). Losses at the gene ends were 0 bases for V and 2 bases for J; bases not matched to a gene: 10. This CDR3 is 17 amino acids long. The CDR3 bases are TGCAGTGCTAGAGATCCGGGGCGGGAGGCTCTCACAGATACGCAGTATTTT. Its translation is CSARDPGREALTDTQYF.

This rearrangement joins TRBV5-1 to TRBJ1-1; D gene unclear. Germline assignment: CDR1 SGHRS and CDR2 YFSETQ. CDR3 length: 16 amino acids. V dropped 0 bases and J dropped 1 base, with 13 bases sitting between them. The DNA for the CDR3 is TGCGCCAGCAGCTTGGCCTATGTCGAAAGGAACACTGAAGCTTTCTTT. Its translation: CASSLAYVERNTEAFF.

This clonotype was recorded at least ten times. This chain joins TRBV20-1 and TRBJ2-1, with 7 bases identical to TRBD2. Per the germline V gene, CDR1 is DFQATT and CDR2 is SNEGSKA (reference sequence). The V segment lost 6 bases and the J segment 9 bases; nucleotides outside the gene matches: 14. This CDR3 spans 14 amino acids. In DNA form, the CDR3 reads TGCAGTGCCCCATTCGTCGGGAGGCGGGGTGAGCAGTTCTTC. This sequence encodes CSAPFVGRRGEQFF.

This clonotype was detected only a few times. V is TRBV12-3 or TRBV12-4 and J is TRBJ1-3; D remains ambiguous. Trimming pared 7 bases from V and 0 bases from J, leaving 10 bases between. The CDR3 runs 14 residues. CDR3 protein: CASTQRVSGNTIYF. The CDR3 DNA sequence: TGTGCCAGCACACAGAGAGTCTCTGGAAACACCATATATTTT.

The CDR3: CSAGVRGPYEQYF. The CDR3 DNA follows: TGCAGTGCAGGGGTCAGGGGTCCCTACGAGCAGTACTTC. J is TRBJ2-7 and V is TRBV20-1, with TRBD1 as a possible D gene (6 bases). Trimming stripped 6 bases from V and 2 bases from J, with 14 bases between. CDR1 and CDR2 from the germline V gene are DFQATT and SNEGSKA (reference sequence). The length of the CDR3 is 13 residues.

This clonotype was seen at least ten times. The chain recombines TRBV7-9 with TRBJ2-3, with no clear D. V was trimmed by 3 bases and J by 8 bases, leaving 3 bases between them. Per the germline V gene, CDR1 is SEHNR and CDR2 is FQNEAQ (reference sequence). The CDR3 sequence is 10 residues long. The CDR3 DNA reads TGTGCCAGCAGCTTGGGTACGCAGTATTTT. This gives the protein CASSLGTQYF.